The 10 T cell receptor beta chains below all came from one sample that was sequenced in a study of shared clonotypes between healthy human individuals. TCRdb's copy holds only in-frame clones and misses some; the assay was immunoSEQ multiplex PCR. The sample has some 2,500,000 clones, around 92% seen once. Material for sequencing was naive CD4+ T cells from PBMCs. Subset in this sample: CD45RA+ positively selected. These receptors were collected from a man aged 18 to 35 in good health. Some clones in this sample may be carry-over from other donors' samples.

The J gene is TRBJ2-3, the V gene TRBV28; 11 positions match TRBD2. The ends lost 6 bases at V and 1 base at J; junction bases unmatched: 6. CDR1 and CDR2 (germline): MDHEN, SYDVKM. The CDR3 totals 16 residues. The CDR3 DNA is TGTGCCAGCAGAACTAGCGGGAGCGATCGCACAGATACGCAGTATTTT. Protein sequence: CASRTSGSDRTDTQYF.

The CDR3 nucleotides are TGTGCCAGCAGTTCGGGACAGGCGACCTACGAGCAGTACTTC. The encoded protein is CASSSGQATYEQYF. V usage is TRBV28 and J usage is TRBJ2-7; TRBD1 matches at 8 bases. V shed 4 bases and J 2 bases; nucleotides not matched to a gene: 4. The V gene's germline CDR1 is MDHEN and CDR2 SYDVKM. This CDR3 comprises 14 residues.

The rearrangement links TRBV25-1 to TRBJ2-1; D not resolved. Germline V lookup: CDR1 MGHDK, CDR2 SYGVNS. V was cut by 2 bases and J by 9 bases, with 14 bases left in between. The CDR3 length is 14 residues. CDR3 sequence: CASSEKTQHGEQFF. CDR3 coding DNA: TGTGCCAGCAGTGAAAAGACCCAGCACGGTGAGCAGTTCTTC.

V and J are TRBV2 and TRBJ2-7; D might be TRBD2 (5 bases). CDR1 and CDR2 from the germline V gene are SNHLY and FYNNEI. Trimming removed 6 bases from V and 3 bases from J, with 18 bases in between. The CDR3 loop spans 15 amino acids. As DNA, the CDR3 is TGTGCCAGCAGGGACTCGGGCTCGGGAAACTACGAGCAGTACTTC. Translated: CASRDSGSGNYEQYF.

As regards this clone: Other DNA sequences in this specimen translate into the identical CDR3. The V call is TRBV28, the J call TRBJ1-5; maybe TRBD1 (5 bases). Trimming stripped 4 bases from V and 4 bases from J, with 14 bases between. The CDR3 runs 15 residues. Germline V gene lookup returns CDR1 MDHEN and CDR2 SYDVKM. CDR3 DNA: TGTGCCAGCAGTTCTCCGGGACTCGGGAATCAGCCCCAGCATTTT. Its protein product is CASSSPGLGNQPQHF.

This chain links TRBV28 with TRBJ2-1; 7 bases align to TRBD2. The ends lost 9 bases at V and 0 bases at J; junction bases unmatched: 14. CDR3 size: 17 residues. Looked up from germline, CDR1 is MDHEN and CDR2 is SYDVKM. The CDR3 here is CASLPGGLLSSYNEQFF. DNA of the CDR3: TGTGCCAGTTTACCTGGGGGACTACTGAGCTCCTACAATGAGCAGTTCTTC.

The chain links TRBV28 to TRBJ2-7, with unresolved D. Germline V gives CDR1 MDHEN, CDR2 SYDVKM. With 4 bases removed from V and 3 bases from J, the gap between germline ends came to 13 bases. This CDR3 contains 14 residues. CDR3 sequence: CASSSPLTLYEQYF. DNA of the CDR3: TGTGCCAGCAGTTCACCTCTGACCCTCTACGAGCAGTACTTC.

The V gene is TRBV6-5, the J gene TRBJ2-7; a weak D match, TRBD1 (5 bases). The CDR3 spans 15 residues. Germline values: CDR1 MNHEY, CDR2 SVGAGI. V lost 4 bases, J lost 3 bases, and 16 bases lay in between. This CDR3 is CASSSGRYQFYEQYF. The CDR3 coding sequence is TGTGCCAGCAGTTCAGGGCGCTACCAATTCTACGAGCAGTACTTC.

The chain recombines TRBV5-1 with TRBJ1-1; 8 bases map to TRBD1. The CDR3 extends over 15 amino acids. Germline CDR1 is SGHRS and CDR2 is YFSETQ. V lost 5 bases to trimming and J lost 1 base; unmatched junction nucleotides: 7. CDR3 in DNA: TGCGCCAGCAGACCCACCGGGACAGGGAACACTGAAGCTTTCTTT. This translates into CASRPTGTGNTEAFF.

Of note for this clone: Different DNA sequences within this sample yield the same CDR3. The chain employs TRBV18 and TRBJ2-1, with 7 bases that match TRBD2. This CDR3 comprises 15 residues. Unmatched junction bases numbered 4, after V lost 2 bases and J lost 3 bases. The germline V gene encodes CDR1 KGHSH and CDR2 LQKENI. For the CDR3, the DNA is TGTGCCAGCTCACCAAGGCGGGAGAGCTACAATGAGCAGTTCTTC. Translation gives CASSPRRESYNEQFF.